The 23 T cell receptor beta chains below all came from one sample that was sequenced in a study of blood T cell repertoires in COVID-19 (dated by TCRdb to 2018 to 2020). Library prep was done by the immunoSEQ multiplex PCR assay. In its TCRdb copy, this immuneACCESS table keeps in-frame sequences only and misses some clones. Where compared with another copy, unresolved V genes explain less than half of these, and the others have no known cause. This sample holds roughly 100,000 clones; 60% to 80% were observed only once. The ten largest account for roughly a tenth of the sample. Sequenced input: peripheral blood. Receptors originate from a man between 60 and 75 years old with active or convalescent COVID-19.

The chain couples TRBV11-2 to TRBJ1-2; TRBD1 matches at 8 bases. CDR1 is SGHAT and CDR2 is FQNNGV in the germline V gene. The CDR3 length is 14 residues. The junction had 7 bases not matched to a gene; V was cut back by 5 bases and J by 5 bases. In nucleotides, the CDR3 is TGTGCCAGCAGCCCACGACAGGGGCGATATGGCTACACCTTC. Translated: CASSPRQGRYGYTF.

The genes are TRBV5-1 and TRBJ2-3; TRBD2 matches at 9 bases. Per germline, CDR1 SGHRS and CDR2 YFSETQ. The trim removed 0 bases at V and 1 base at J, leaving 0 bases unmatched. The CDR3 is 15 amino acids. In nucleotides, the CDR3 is TGCGCCAGCAGCTTGGGACTAGCGGGCACAGATACGCAGTATTTT. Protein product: CASSLGLAGTDTQYF.

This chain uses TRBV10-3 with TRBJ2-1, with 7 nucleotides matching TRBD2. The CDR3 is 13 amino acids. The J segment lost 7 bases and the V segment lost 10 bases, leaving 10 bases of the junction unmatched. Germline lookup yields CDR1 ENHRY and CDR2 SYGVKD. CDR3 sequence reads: CATGTNSGNEQFF. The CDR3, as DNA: TGTGCCACCGGGACTAATAGTGGAAATGAGCAGTTCTTC.

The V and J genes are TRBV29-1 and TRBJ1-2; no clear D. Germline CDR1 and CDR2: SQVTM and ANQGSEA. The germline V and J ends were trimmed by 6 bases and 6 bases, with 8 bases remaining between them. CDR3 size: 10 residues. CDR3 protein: CSVFEDGYTF. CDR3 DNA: TGCAGCGTATTCGAGGATGGCTACACCTTC.

The CDR3 is CASSFGAGSTEAFF. The CDR3 DNA is TGTGCCAGCAGCTTCGGCGCTGGGAGCACTGAAGCTTTCTTT. V and J are TRBV11-3 and TRBJ1-1, with no clear D. The germline V and J ends were trimmed by 3 bases and 4 bases, with 12 bases remaining between them. CDR1 and CDR2 from the germline V gene are SGHNT and YENEEA. The CDR3 runs to 14 residues.

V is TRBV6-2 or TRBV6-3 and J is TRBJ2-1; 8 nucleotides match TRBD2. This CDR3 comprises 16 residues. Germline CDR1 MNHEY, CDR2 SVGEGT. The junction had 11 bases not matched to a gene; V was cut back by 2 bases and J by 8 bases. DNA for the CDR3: TGTGCCAGCAGTTACGGTTCGTTGAGCGGGAGTTATGAGCAGTTCTTC. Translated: CASSYGSLSGSYEQFF.

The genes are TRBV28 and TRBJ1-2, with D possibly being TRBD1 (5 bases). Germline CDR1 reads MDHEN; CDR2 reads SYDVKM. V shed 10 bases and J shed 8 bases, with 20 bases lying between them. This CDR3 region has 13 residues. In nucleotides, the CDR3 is TGTGCCATCCTACCTTCAGGGCGATTGGGCTACACCTTC. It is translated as CAILPSGRLGYTF.

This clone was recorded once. The CDR3 DNA reads as TGTGCCAGCAGCGCAGGGAGGGAGGAGCAGTTCTTC. This codes for CASSAGREEQFF. The chain uses TRBV2 and TRBJ2-1; 7 nucleotides match TRBD2. The CDR3 is made up of 12 amino acids. V dropped 6 bases and J dropped 10; count of bases not matched to a gene: 6. CDR1 and CDR2 from the germline V gene are SNHLY and FYNNEI. Filled out from reference TRBV2 and TRBJ2-1, the complete variable domain reads EPEVTQTPSHQVTQMGQEVILRCVPISNHLYFYWYRQILGQKVEFLVSFYNNEISEKSEIFDDQFSVERPDGSNFTLKIRSTKLEDSAMYFCASSAGREEQFFGPGTRLTVL.

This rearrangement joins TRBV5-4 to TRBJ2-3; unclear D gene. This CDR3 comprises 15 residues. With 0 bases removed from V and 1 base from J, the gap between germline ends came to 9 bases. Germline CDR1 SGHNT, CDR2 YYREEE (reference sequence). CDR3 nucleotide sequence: TGTGCCAGCAGCTTGGGTAGCAGAGGCACAGATACGCAGTATTTT. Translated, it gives CASSLGSRGTDTQYF.

The CDR3 loop is CASSHGTSGSTYEQYF. The CDR3 region has the DNA TGTGCCAGCTCACACGGGACTAGCGGGTCGACCTACGAGCAGTACTTC. V gene TRBV18 combines with J gene TRBJ2-7, with 12 bases matching TRBD2. Germline V gene data show CDR1 as KGHSH and CDR2 as LQKENI. V gave up 4 bases and J gave up 2 bases; unmatched junction bases: 6. The CDR3 spans 16 residues.

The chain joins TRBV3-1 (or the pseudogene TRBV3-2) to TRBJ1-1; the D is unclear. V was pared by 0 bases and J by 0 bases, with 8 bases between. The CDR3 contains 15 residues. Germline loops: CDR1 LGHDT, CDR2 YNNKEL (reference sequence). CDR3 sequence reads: CASSQDRRMNTEAFF. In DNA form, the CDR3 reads TGTGCCAGCAGCCAAGATCGGCGGATGAACACTGAAGCTTTCTTT.

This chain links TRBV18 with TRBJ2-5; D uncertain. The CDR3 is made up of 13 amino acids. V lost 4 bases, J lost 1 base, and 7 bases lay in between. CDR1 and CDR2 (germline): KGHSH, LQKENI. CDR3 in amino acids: CASSLSLQETQYF. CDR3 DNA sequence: TGTGCCAGCTCACTATCCCTCCAAGAGACCCAGTACTTC.

The CDR3 DNA reads TGTGCCAGCAGAAACAGGGAGCCGAACACTGAAGCTTTCTTT. It codes for CASRNREPNTEAFF. The chain has TRBV27 and TRBJ1-1; D is possibly TRBD1 (6 bases). Trimming shortened V by 6 bases and J by 1 base, and 12 bases separated the two germline ends. Per the germline V gene, CDR1 is MNHEY and CDR2 is SMNVEV (reference sequence). CDR3 length: 14 amino acids.

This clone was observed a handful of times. CDR3 bases: TGTGCCTGGAAGACAGGGCTTGGCTACACCTTC. Its protein product is CAWKTGLGYTF. The chain carries TRBV30 and TRBJ1-2; 7 bases match TRBD1. Germline CDR1 and CDR2: GTSNPN and SVGIG (reference sequence). V was pared by 4 bases and J by 7 bases, with 3 bases of the junction left unmatched. This CDR3 contains 11 residues.

The CDR3 protein is CSASPDINTEAFF. CDR3 sequence (DNA): TGCAGTGCTAGTCCCGACATTAACACTGAAGCTTTCTTT. The V and J genes are TRBV20-1 and TRBJ1-1; D unresolved. The germline V and J ends were trimmed by 3 bases and 2 bases, with 10 bases remaining between them. The CDR3 is 13 residues long. Germline assignment: CDR1 DFQATT and CDR2 SNEGSKA (reference sequence).

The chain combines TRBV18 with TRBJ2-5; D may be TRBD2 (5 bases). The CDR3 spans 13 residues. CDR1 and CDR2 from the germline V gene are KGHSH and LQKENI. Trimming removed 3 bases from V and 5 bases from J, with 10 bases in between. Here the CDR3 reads CASSPRGAETQYF. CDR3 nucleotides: TGTGCCAGCTCACCCCGGGGTGCGGAGACCCAGTACTTC.

For the CDR3, the DNA is TGTGCCTGGAGTGAGACAGGGCCTGGAAACACCATATATTTT. Translating gives CAWSETGPGNTIYF. This sequence joins TRBV30 and TRBJ1-3; TRBD1 aligns across 7 bases. V lost 1 base, J lost 2 bases, and 2 bases stayed unmatched. Germline V gene data show CDR1 as GTSNPN and CDR2 as SVGIG (reference sequence). The CDR3 is 14 residues long.

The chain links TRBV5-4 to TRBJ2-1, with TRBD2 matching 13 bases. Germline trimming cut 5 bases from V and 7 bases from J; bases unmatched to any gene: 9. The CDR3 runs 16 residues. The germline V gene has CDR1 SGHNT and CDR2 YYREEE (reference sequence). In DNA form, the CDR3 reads TGTGCCAGCAGTCACCAGACTAGCGGGAGGAGGAATGAGCAGTTCTTC. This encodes CASSHQTSGRRNEQFF.

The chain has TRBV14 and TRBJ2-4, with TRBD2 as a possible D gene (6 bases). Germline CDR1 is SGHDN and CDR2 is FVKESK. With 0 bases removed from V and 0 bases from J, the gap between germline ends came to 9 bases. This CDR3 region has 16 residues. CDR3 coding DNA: TGTGCCAGCAGCCAAGACGGGAGCCTAGCCAAAAACATTCAGTACTTC. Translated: CASSQDGSLAKNIQYF.

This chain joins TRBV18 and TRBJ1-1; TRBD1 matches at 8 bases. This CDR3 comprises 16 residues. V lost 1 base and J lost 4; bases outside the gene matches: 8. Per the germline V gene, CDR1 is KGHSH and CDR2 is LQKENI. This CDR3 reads CASSPLGTGGATEAFF. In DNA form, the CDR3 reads TGTGCCAGCTCACCACTAGGGACAGGTGGAGCCACTGAAGCTTTCTTT.

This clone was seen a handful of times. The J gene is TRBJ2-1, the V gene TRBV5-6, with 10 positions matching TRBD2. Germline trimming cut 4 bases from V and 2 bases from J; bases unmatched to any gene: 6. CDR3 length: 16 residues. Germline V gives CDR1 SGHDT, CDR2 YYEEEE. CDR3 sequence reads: CASSPLTSGTYNEQFF. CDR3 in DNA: TGTGCCAGCAGCCCCCTCACTAGCGGGACCTACAATGAGCAGTTCTTC.

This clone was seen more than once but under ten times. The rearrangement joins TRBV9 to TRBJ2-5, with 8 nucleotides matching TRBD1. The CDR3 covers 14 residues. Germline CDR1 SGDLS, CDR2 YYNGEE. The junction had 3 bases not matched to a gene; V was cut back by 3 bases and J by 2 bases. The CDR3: CASSGTGFQETQYF. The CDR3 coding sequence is TGTGCCAGCAGCGGGACAGGGTTTCAAGAGACCCAGTACTTC. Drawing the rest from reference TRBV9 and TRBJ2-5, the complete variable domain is DSGVTQTPKHLITATGQRVTLRCSPRSGDLSVYWYQQSLDQGLQFLIQYYNGEERAKGNILERFSAQQFPDLHSELNLSSLELGDSALYFCASSGTGFQETQYFGPGTRLLVL.

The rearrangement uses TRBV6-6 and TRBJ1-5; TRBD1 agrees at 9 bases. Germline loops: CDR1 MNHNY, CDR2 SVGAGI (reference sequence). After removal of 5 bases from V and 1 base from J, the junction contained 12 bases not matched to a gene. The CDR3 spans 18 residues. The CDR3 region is CASSPGTGGSVSNQPQHF. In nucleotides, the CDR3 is TGTGCCAGCAGTCCAGGAACAGGGGGCAGCGTAAGCAATCAGCCCCAGCATTTT.